This T cell receptor (beta chain) was sequenced for a study of blood T cells in healthy people across ages. General study results and limits: Correlation between TCR beta diversity and naive T cell percentage was strong.

Donation came from healthy Caucasian individuals in Russia who were aged roughly 6 to 95. Only a few counts were recorded for this clonotype. What it binds is unknown. Trimming stripped 5 bases from V and 9 bases from J, with 23 bases between. The CDR3 is 16 residues long. The authors ran a second PCR of 7 to 11 cycles using a sample-barcoded 5' primer and a J-beta primer mix. TCRdb passed the 5' RACE reads through MiXCR, listing each CDR3 protein once. The table shows about 970,000 distinct CDR3 sequences, with just over 50% occurring only once. The source material was blood. The chain carries TRBV12-3 or TRBV12-4 and TRBJ2-1, with D perhaps matching TRBD1 (6 bases). The sequence derives from an older woman in good health. As DNA, the CDR3 is TGTGCCAGCAGTCGCACCACGACAGGTTCTGCGGGTGAGCAGTTCTTC. This sequence encodes CASSRTTTGSAGEQFF.